This T cell receptor (beta chain) appears in the sequencing data of a study of siplizumab effects on memory and regulatory T cells. Study-level findings and limits: Sequences below about 10^-5 frequency were poorly captured, limiting mapping of alloreactive clones. Roughly 75-95% of proliferating CD4+ or CD8+ clones lacked a naive or memory phenotype that could be assigned.

In the case of this clone: Antigen unknown.

The assay was immunoSEQ multiplex PCR, and TCRdb's table has in-frame clones only and misses some. The data show more than 60,000 clones, around 93% seen once. Sequenced input: CD8+ T cells sorted from blood. The clonotype comes from a human donor in good health.

The CDR3 is CASSQDGVGSEKLFF. CDR3 coding DNA: TGCGCCAGCAGCCAAGATGGGGTCGGGAGTGAAAAACTGTTTTTT. This chain joins TRBV4-3 and TRBJ1-4; D not certain. V shed 0 bases and J shed 7 bases, with 12 bases lying between them. Per the germline V gene, CDR1 is LGHNA and CDR2 is YSLEER. This CDR3 has 15 amino acids.